This T cell receptor beta chain appears in the sequencing data of a study of human T cells and chemical hapten exposure. In the study overall: Sensitization was performed using 2% DPC on a roughly 2 cm by roughly 2 cm upper inner arm skin site. Study-level points and caveats: Expanded TCRs grouped into significantly more large CDR3 similarity clusters than controls produced. Following DPC sensitization, TCRs present above 1 in 1000 frequency showed no change.

During construction of the library, unique molecular identifiers were attached to individual cDNA molecules for quantitative, reproducible TCR counting. TCRdb processed the RACE reads anew with MiXCR; each CDR3 protein has one entry. The sample includes 65,000 to 85,000 distinct CDR3 sequences, about a tenth of them seen just once. Germline-derived CDR1 and CDR2 are MNHEY and SMNVEV (reference sequence). The CDR3 spans 15 residues. Trimming removed 6 bases from V and 7 bases from J; junction bases left unmatched: 11. On this clonotype: No antigen is known for it.

Sample time point: patch test 1, 2 weeks after DPC sensitization. Treatment reported: therapeutic diphenylcyclopropenone sensitization with weekly scalp DPC. The receptor comes from a woman between 50 and 59 years old with alopecia areata. Some clones in this sample may be carry-over from other donors' samples. The gene calls are TRBV27 and TRBJ2-5, with 10 bases matching TRBD2. The sequencing used whole blood, collected in connection with sensitization to the hapten diphenylcyclopropenone (DPC). The CDR3 spells CASSFRTSGQATQYF. In DNA form, the CDR3 reads TGTGCCAGCAGCTTTCGGACTAGCGGCCAGGCGACCCAGTACTTC.